This TCR beta chain was retrieved from a study of blood T cell repertoires in COVID-19. Study-level background: From T cells, B-cell-depleted T cells, or PBMCs came the material, which was cDNA or gDNA.

Those enrolled, adults aged roughly 18 to 89 years, came from about two dozen US areas. The data were produced by immunoSEQ multiplex PCR, yet TCRdb's version contains in-frame clones alone and is incomplete. Counted here are about 180,000 clones, about 90% occurring once; the ten biggest clones make up 7%. V lost 5 bases and J lost 0; bases outside the gene matches: 19. This CDR3 is built from 21 residues. CDR1 MDHEN and CDR2 SYDVKM come from the germline V gene. Sequencing used PBMCs or T cells enriched from blood (not recorded which). This sequence was found in a woman aged 50 to 65 who had recovered from COVID-19. This chain connects TRBV28 to TRBJ1-4; TRBD1 agrees at 9 bases. The CDR3 region is CASSAAGQGRSGGATNEKLFF. The CDR3 bases are TGTGCCAGCAGTGCCGCCGGACAGGGGAGGAGTGGTGGTGCAACTAATGAAAAACTGTTTTTT.